These 30 T cell receptor beta chains were sequenced from one sample in a study of monozygotic twins with inflammatory bowel disease. After re-calling the 5' RACE reads, TCRdb lists one entry per CDR3 protein, DNA absent. This sample's clone table lists around 97,000 distinct CDR3 sequences. Sequenced material: blood. The receptors were gathered from a human donor with ulcerative colitis or Crohn's disease, or a healthy co-twin of an affected twin (not recorded which).

The genes are TRBV7-2 and TRBJ1-5; TCRdb gives TRBD1 as the D gene, but with no DNA this cannot be confirmed. From germline, CDR1 is SGHTA and CDR2 FQGNSA. CDR3 size: 15 residues. The CDR3 here is CASSLVGRENQPQHF.

This chain joins TRBV5-1 and TRBJ2-5; TCRdb names TRBD1, which stays unverified in the absence of DNA. This CDR3 region has 15 residues. The germline V gene has CDR1 SGHRS and CDR2 YFSETQ. This CDR3 is CASSLAQRGSETQYF.

The rearrangement joins TRBV5-1 to TRBJ2-1; no DNA is available, so the TRBD2 call from TCRdb remains unchecked. This CDR3 has 18 amino acids. From germline, CDR1 is SGHRS and CDR2 YFSETQ. CDR3 in amino acids: CASSLGLAGLPGYNEQFF.

The chain couples TRBV7-2 to TRBJ1-1; TCRdb gives TRBD1 as the D gene, but with no DNA this cannot be confirmed. Germline V gives CDR1 SGHTA, CDR2 FQGNSA. The CDR3 is 15 residues long. The CDR3 protein is CASSLSGTLNAEAFF.

This chain connects TRBV11-2 to TRBJ1-1. CDR1 is SGHAT and CDR2 is FQNNGV in the germline V gene. CDR3 length: 13 residues. The chain's CDR3 is CASSRYSSPEAFF.

The chain combines TRBV7-6 with TRBJ2-3; TCRdb reports TRBD1, a call that lacks DNA to check it against. The germline gives CDR1 SGHVS, CDR2 FNYEAQ. CDR3 length: 14 amino acids. The CDR3 sequence is CASSWGMGTDTQYF.

The chain employs TRBV19 and TRBJ1-1. The CDR3 is 13 amino acids. In germline, CDR1 is LNHDA, CDR2 SQIVND (reference sequence). The CDR3 loop is CATTEPLNTEAFF.

The rearrangement joins TRBV3-1 to TRBJ2-7; TCRdb designates TRBD1, a call that cannot be tested without DNA. The length of the CDR3 is 13 residues. CDR1 is LGHDT and CDR2 is YNNKEL in the germline V gene (reference sequence). CDR3 sequence: CASSYDRGYEQYF.

This chain joins TRBV19 and TRBJ2-2; no DNA is available, so the TRBD1 call from TCRdb remains unchecked. Germline V gene lookup returns CDR1 LNHDA and CDR2 SQIVND (reference sequence). CDR3 length equals 14 residues. The CDR3 protein is CASSITQGAGELFF. Using reference TRBV19 and TRBJ2-2 for the parts outside the CDR3, the full variable domain is DGGITQSPKYLFRKEGQNVTLSCEQNLNHDAMYWYRQDPGQGLRLIYYSQIVNDFQKGDIAEGYSVSREKKESFPLTVTSAQKNPTAFYLCASSITQGAGELFFGEGSRLTVL.

The chain is built from TRBV5-1 and TRBJ2-2; lacking DNA, the TRBD1 call made by TCRdb goes unchecked. This CDR3 spans 19 amino acids. Germline V gives CDR1 SGHRS, CDR2 YFSETQ. The CDR3 is CASSLGDGQPRLNTGELFF. Drawing the rest from reference TRBV5-1 and TRBJ2-2, the complete variable domain is KAGVTQTPRYLIKTRGQQVTLSCSPISGHRSVSWYQQTPGQGLQFLFEYFSETQRNKGNFPGRFSGRQFSNSRSEMNVSTLELGDSALYLCASSLGDGQPRLNTGELFFGEGSRLTVL.

The V gene is TRBV11-2, the J gene TRBJ2-3; TCRdb lists TRBD1, though no DNA is available to test this call. The CDR3 loop spans 16 amino acids. Germline V CDR1 and CDR2: SGHAT, FQNNGV. The CDR3 reads CASSLVTGISTDTQYF.

The chain couples TRBV7-9 to TRBJ2-3; without DNA, the TCRdb call of TRBD1 cannot be checked. Germline values: CDR1 SEHNR, CDR2 FQNEAQ (reference sequence). CDR3 length equals 15 residues. This CDR3 is CASRSRDRSTDTQYF.

The J gene is TRBJ1-1, the V gene TRBV3-1; the D gene TCRdb calls, TRBD1, cannot be checked with no DNA. The CDR3 loop spans 16 amino acids. Germline-derived CDR1 and CDR2 are LGHDT and YNNKEL (reference sequence). The CDR3 region is CASSPTGRGGNTEAFF.

The rearrangement uses TRBV4-3 and TRBJ1-5; the D gene TCRdb calls, TRBD1, cannot be checked with no DNA. There are 16 residues in the CDR3. Germline-derived CDR1 and CDR2 are LGHNA and YSLEER. The CDR3 loop is CASSQGVTGQNQPQHF.

This chain links TRBV18 with TRBJ2-6; TCRdb names TRBD2, which stays unverified in the absence of DNA. From germline, CDR1 is KGHSH and CDR2 LQKENI. There are 18 residues in the CDR3. The CDR3 loop is CASSPSTSGLSGANVLTF.

This chain uses TRBV5-1 with TRBJ2-3; the D call of TRBD1 rests on TCRdb alone, since no DNA is present to check it. The germline V gene encodes CDR1 SGHRS and CDR2 YFSETQ. The CDR3 extends over 14 amino acids. CDR3 loop: CASSPTTGTDTQYF.

This rearrangement joins TRBV18 to TRBJ2-3; TCRdb's D call of TRBD1 is untestable without DNA. Germline CDR1 is KGHSH and CDR2 is LQKENI. This CDR3 comprises 17 residues. CDR3 region: CASSPPGWGQLTDTQYF.

The chain joins TRBV6-5 to TRBJ1-1; TCRdb names TRBD1, which stays unverified in the absence of DNA. The CDR3 totals 16 residues. Germline assignment: CDR1 MNHEY and CDR2 SVGAGI. The CDR3 is CASSYEGLIRQGTAFF.

This chain joins TRBV11-2 and TRBJ2-7; with no DNA, the TCRdb D assignment of TRBD2 cannot be verified. The germline gives CDR1 SGHAT, CDR2 FQNNGV. The CDR3 has 17 residues. CDR3: CASSLDGYGTPTYEQYF.

The CDR3 region is CAWSRTPRTQYF. The chain employs TRBV30 and TRBJ2-3. Germline-derived CDR1 and CDR2 are GTSNPN and SVGIG (reference sequence). The CDR3 consists of 12 residues.

The gene calls are TRBV5-1 and TRBJ2-1; as DNA is missing, the TRBD2 call by TCRdb cannot be tested. The length of the CDR3 is 15 residues. Germline lookup yields CDR1 SGHRS and CDR2 YFSETQ. Here the CDR3 reads CASSLMPGGDNEQFF.

The chain uses TRBV5-5 and TRBJ1-5. Germline V gene sequence: CDR1 SGHKS, CDR2 YYEKEE (reference sequence). The CDR3 loop spans 12 amino acids. The CDR3: CASRIGQQPQHF.

The chain is built from TRBV20-1 and TRBJ2-3; with no DNA, the TCRdb D assignment of TRBD2 cannot be verified. Germline V lookup: CDR1 DFQATT, CDR2 SNEGSKA (reference sequence). CDR3 size: 19 residues. The CDR3 protein is CSARVPVAGGPGGTDTQYF.

The CDR3 here is CASSLGRGNTEAFF. This chain links TRBV7-2 with TRBJ1-1; TCRdb's D gene call, TRBD1, goes unchecked for lack of DNA. The V gene's germline CDR1 is SGHTA and CDR2 FQGNSA. The CDR3 covers 14 residues.

This chain joins TRBV7-3 and TRBJ2-1; no DNA is available, so the TRBD2 call from TCRdb remains unchecked. The CDR3 contains 16 residues. Germline-derived CDR1 and CDR2 are SGHTA and FQGTGA. CDR3 in amino acids: CASSLQEGGPYNEQFF.

The chain is built from TRBV27 and TRBJ2-7; TCRdb calls TRBD2, which cannot be checked without DNA. CDR3 length: 15 residues. Germline V gene sequence: CDR1 MNHEY, CDR2 SMNVEV (reference sequence). CDR3 sequence reads: CASSPQRTAPYEQYF.

The rearrangement uses TRBV10-3 and TRBJ2-7; TCRdb's D call, TRBD1, is unchecked because there is no DNA. The length of the CDR3 is 13 residues. Germline V gives CDR1 ENHRY, CDR2 SYGVKD. CDR3 sequence reads: CAISESPGSEQYF.

The chain couples TRBV28 to TRBJ2-7. This CDR3 comprises 12 residues. Germline loops: CDR1 MDHEN, CDR2 SYDVKM. The CDR3 here is CASSLSPSEQCF. Full variable domain (outside the CDR3, taken from reference TRBV28 and TRBJ2-7): DVKVTQSSRYLVKRTGEKVFLECVQDMDHENMFWYRQDPGLGLRLIYFSYDVKMKEKGDIPEGYSVSREKKERFSLILESASTNQTSMYLCASSLSPSEQCFGPGTRLTVT.

V is TRBV28 and J is TRBJ2-7; TCRdb reports TRBD1, a call that lacks DNA to check it against. Germline CDR1 MDHEN, CDR2 SYDVKM. This CDR3 comprises 11 residues. CDR3 amino acids: CASSLRVEQYF.

The rearrangement links TRBV29-1 to TRBJ1-3; the D call of TRBD1 rests on TCRdb alone, since no DNA is present to check it. In germline, CDR1 is SQVTM, CDR2 ANQGSEA. There are 14 residues in the CDR3. CDR3 loop: CSVDGGSAGNTIYF.